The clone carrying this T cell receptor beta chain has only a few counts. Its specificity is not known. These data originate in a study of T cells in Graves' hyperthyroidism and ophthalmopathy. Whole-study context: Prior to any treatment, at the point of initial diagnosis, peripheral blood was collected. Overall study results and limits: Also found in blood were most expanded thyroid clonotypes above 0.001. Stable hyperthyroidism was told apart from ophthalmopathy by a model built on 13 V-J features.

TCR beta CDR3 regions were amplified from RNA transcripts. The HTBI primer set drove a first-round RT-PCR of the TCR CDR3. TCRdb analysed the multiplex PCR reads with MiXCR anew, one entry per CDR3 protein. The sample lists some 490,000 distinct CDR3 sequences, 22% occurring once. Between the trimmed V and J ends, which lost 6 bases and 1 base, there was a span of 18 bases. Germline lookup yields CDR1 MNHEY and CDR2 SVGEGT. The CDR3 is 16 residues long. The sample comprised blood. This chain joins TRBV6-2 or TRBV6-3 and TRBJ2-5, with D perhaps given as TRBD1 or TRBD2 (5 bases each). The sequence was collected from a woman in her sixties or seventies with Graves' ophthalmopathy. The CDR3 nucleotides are TGTGCCAGCAGCTCCCGGGGACCGCTAACCCAAGAGACCCAGTACTTC. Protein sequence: CASSSRGPLTQETQYF.